A single sample is the source of the 26 T cell receptor beta chains below, sequenced in a study of CD4 T cells in relation to SARS-CoV-2 and coronaviruses (dated by TCRdb to the early 2020s). The library was built by means of the immunoSEQ multiplex PCR assay. The source is immuneACCESS, and TCRdb retained only in-frame sequences with V and J called. Part of the clones is not carried over; for the studies checked, unresolved V genes explain less than half of this, and the remainder is unexplained. The sample has around 30,000 clones on record, over 60% of them singletons. The ten largest clones take up roughly 3.2% of the sample. No antigens are known for them. Sequenced sample: memory CD4+ T cells from PBMCs, cultured in vitro. In light of the paper, this sample's cell subset or site label describes: memory (non-naive) CD4+ T cells. Receptors were obtained from an adult with COVID-19.

Here the CDR3 DNA reads TGTGCCAGCAGCCCCCGGGGCTCGGGAGATACGCAGTATTTT. Amino acid sequence: CASSPRGSGDTQYF. The chain employs TRBV7-2 and TRBJ2-3; perhaps D is TRBD1 or TRBD2 (5 bases each). V was pared by 5 bases and J by 5 bases, with 14 bases between. CDR3 length equals 14 residues. Germline CDR1 reads SGHTA; CDR2 reads FQGNSA.

This rearrangement joins TRBV6-5 to TRBJ2-7; TRBD1 matches at 7 bases. The germline CDR1 and CDR2 sequences are MNHEY and SVGAGI. The junction had 6 bases not matched to a gene; V was cut back by 8 bases and J by 2 bases. The CDR3 runs to 13 residues. CDR3 in amino acids: CASANQGAYEQYF. The CDR3 nucleotides are TGTGCCAGCGCTAATCAGGGGGCCTACGAGCAGTACTTC.

This CDR3 is CASVRRMNTEAFF. DNA for the CDR3: TGTGCCAGCGTCCGACGCATGAACACTGAAGCTTTCTTT. This rearrangement joins TRBV18 to TRBJ1-1; D unclear. V lost 8 bases to trimming and J lost 0 bases, with 10 bases between them. The CDR3 is 13 residues long. Germline values: CDR1 KGHSH, CDR2 LQKENI.

The chain couples TRBV19 to TRBJ1-5; possible D gene TRBD1, 5 bases. Germline V gene lookup returns CDR1 LNHDA and CDR2 SQIVND (reference sequence). V was pared by 9 bases and J by 3 bases, with 15 bases between. The CDR3 consists of 14 residues. The CDR3 loop is CASEWGSDNQPQHF. The CDR3 coding sequence is TGTGCCAGCGAGTGGGGGAGCGACAATCAGCCCCAGCATTTT.

The V and J genes are TRBV27 and TRBJ2-5; D ambiguous. V was trimmed by 5 bases and J by 2 bases, leaving 9 bases between them. This CDR3 has 13 amino acids. Germline V lookup: CDR1 MNHEY, CDR2 SMNVEV (reference sequence). This CDR3 reads CASSRWVQETQYF. CDR3 sequence (DNA): TGTGCCAGCAGTCGGTGGGTACAAGAGACCCAGTACTTC.

This sequence joins TRBV19 and TRBJ1-3; unclear D gene. V lost 6 bases and J 0 bases, leaving 9 bases between the germline ends. CDR1 and CDR2 from the germline V gene are LNHDA and SQIVND (reference sequence). CDR3 length: 14 residues. The CDR3 region is CASRSDPSGNTIYF. The CDR3, as DNA: TGTGCCAGTAGGTCGGACCCCTCTGGAAACACCATATATTTT.

V usage is TRBV3-1 (or the pseudogene TRBV3-2) and J usage is TRBJ2-2; no definite D call. Germline loops: CDR1 LGHDT, CDR2 YNNKEL (reference sequence). V lost 4 bases and J lost 3, with 6 bases in between. The CDR3 is made up of 13 amino acids. CDR3 sequence reads: CASSPLDTGELFF. The DNA of the CDR3 is TGTGCCAGCAGCCCGTTGGACACCGGGGAGCTGTTTTTT.

CDR3 nucleotide sequence: TGTGCCAGCAGCTTGCAGGGACCGCAATTATTTTACAATGAGCAGTTCTTC. This gives the protein CASSLQGPQLFYNEQFF. The V gene is TRBV7-2, the J gene TRBJ2-1; D is possibly TRBD1 or TRBD2 (5 bases each). Germline values: CDR1 SGHTA, CDR2 FQGNSA. Between the trimmed V and J ends, which lost 3 bases and 4 bases, there was a span of 19 bases. This CDR3 is built from 17 residues.

CDR3 coding DNA: TGTGCCAGCTGTCCACAGGGTCAGAGCACAGATACGCAGTATTTT. This codes for CASCPQGQSTDTQYF. This chain connects TRBV27 to TRBJ2-3; tentative D call: TRBD1 (6 bases). There are 15 residues in the CDR3. Germline lookup yields CDR1 MNHEY and CDR2 SMNVEV (reference sequence). Trimming pared 8 bases from V and 0 bases from J, leaving 15 bases between.

The chain combines TRBV28 with TRBJ2-1, with 11 nucleotides matching TRBD2. Trimming removed 5 bases from V and 7 bases from J; junction bases left unmatched: 7. The CDR3 extends over 15 amino acids. Germline loops: CDR1 MDHEN, CDR2 SYDVKM. The CDR3 reads CASSVTSGRGNEQFF. The CDR3 coding sequence is TGTGCCAGCAGTGTAACTAGCGGGAGAGGGAATGAGCAGTTCTTC. Combining the CDR3 with reference TRBV28 and TRBJ2-1 gives the whole variable domain DVKVTQSSRYLVKRTGEKVFLECVQDMDHENMFWYRQDPGLGLRLIYFSYDVKMKEKGDIPEGYSVSREKKERFSLILESASTNQTSMYLCASSVTSGRGNEQFFGPGTRLTVL.

The chain uses TRBV7-7 and TRBJ2-2; 8 bases match TRBD1. Looked up from germline, CDR1 is SSHAT and CDR2 is FNYEAQ (reference sequence). The CDR3 totals 16 residues. V was clipped by 6 bases and J by 5 bases; unmatched bases: 11. The CDR3 DNA is TGTGCCAGCAGTCCTATAACAGGGGGGAGGACCGGGGAGCTGTTTTTT. Translated: CASSPITGGRTGELFF.

This rearrangement joins TRBV6-5 to TRBJ2-1, with 7 positions matching TRBD1. With 8 bases clipped from V and 6 bases from J, the junction kept 7 bases outside the gene matches. CDR1 is MNHEY and CDR2 is SVGAGI in the germline V gene. CDR3 length equals 13 residues. This CDR3 is CASGTRTGNEQFF. CDR3 sequence (DNA): TGTGCCAGCGGCACGCGGACAGGCAATGAGCAGTTCTTC.

The chain employs TRBV2 and TRBJ1-3; 7 nucleotides align to TRBD1. Germline assignment: CDR1 SNHLY and CDR2 FYNNEI. V was clipped by 5 bases and J by 7 bases; unmatched bases: 14. The CDR3 loop spans 16 amino acids. DNA of the CDR3: TGTGCCAGCAGTTTATCGAGCGGGACAGTGAGGAACACCATATATTTT. Translation: CASSLSSGTVRNTIYF.

The gene calls are TRBV5-4 and TRBJ1-1, with D tentatively TRBD1 (6 bases). This CDR3 region has 15 residues. V lost 1 base and J 0 bases, leaving 10 bases between the germline ends. Looked up from germline, CDR1 is SGHNT and CDR2 is YYREEE (reference sequence). The CDR3 reads CASSLMGQMNTEAFF. The CDR3 region has the DNA TGTGCCAGCAGCTTGATGGGACAAATGAACACTGAAGCTTTCTTT.

This rearrangement joins TRBV28 to TRBJ2-7; unclear D gene. The V end was cut by 4 bases, the J end by 2 bases, with 3 bases between. This CDR3 is built from 11 residues. The V gene's germline CDR1 is MDHEN and CDR2 SYDVKM. CDR3 bases: TGTGCCAGCAGTTCCCCCTACGAGCAGTACTTC. Protein sequence: CASSSPYEQYF.

This chain uses TRBV5-8 with TRBJ1-5; D is ambiguous. This CDR3 has 14 amino acids. The germline V gene encodes CDR1 SGHTS and CDR2 YDEGEE. V dropped 2 bases and J dropped 0 bases, with 6 bases sitting between them. The CDR3 loop reads CASSLWGSNQPQHF. The CDR3 DNA reads as TGTGCCAGCAGCTTATGGGGTAGCAATCAGCCCCAGCATTTT.

V and J are TRBV6-5 and TRBJ1-2; D remains ambiguous. Germline values: CDR1 MNHEY, CDR2 SVGAGI. This CDR3 contains 14 residues. V was trimmed by 5 bases and J by 2 bases, leaving 12 bases between them. Here the CDR3 reads CASSPSSLNYGYTF. The CDR3 DNA sequence: TGTGCCAGCAGTCCCTCATCGTTGAACTATGGCTACACCTTC.

The V gene is TRBV6-6, the J gene TRBJ1-1, with D possibly being TRBD1 (6 bases). This CDR3 is built from 14 residues. V was trimmed by 6 bases and J by 5 bases, leaving 16 bases between them. CDR1 and CDR2 (germline): MNHNY, SVGAGI (reference sequence). CDR3 sequence (DNA): TGTGCCAGCAGGCGACAGGCCGGGGGAACTGAAGCTTTCTTT. Amino acids: CASRRQAGGTEAFF.

This rearrangement joins TRBV9 to TRBJ2-5; 9 nucleotides line up with TRBD2. The germline gives CDR1 SGDLS, CDR2 YYNGEE. CDR3 length: 16 amino acids. V trimming: 0 bases; J trimming: 5 bases; junction bases outside the gene matches: 8. CDR3 DNA sequence: TGTGCCAGCAGCGTAGCGAGGCGGGAGGGCCAGGAGACCCAGTACTTC. Amino acid sequence: CASSVARREGQETQYF.

This chain joins TRBV19 and TRBJ2-2; TRBD1 matches 8 bases. J lost 4 bases, V lost 0 bases, and 4 bases had no gene match. The V gene's germline CDR1 is LNHDA and CDR2 SQIVND (reference sequence). The CDR3 contains 16 residues. This CDR3 is CASSIEAGGITGELFF. CDR3 DNA sequence: TGTGCCAGTAGTATAGAAGCAGGGGGCATCACCGGGGAGCTGTTTTTT.

The chain is built from TRBV13 and TRBJ2-5; 8 nucleotides line up with TRBD2. This CDR3 comprises 16 residues. Germline V gives CDR1 PRHDT, CDR2 FYEKMQ (reference sequence). J gave up 4 bases and V 4 bases, and 11 bases lay outside the gene matches. The CDR3 DNA is TGTGCCAGCAGCTCTCGCCGGGCGGGAGGTGGAGAGACCCAGTACTTC. It yields the protein CASSSRRAGGGETQYF.

J is TRBJ2-2 and V is TRBV27; 8 nucleotides match TRBD2. The CDR3 is 14 amino acids. The V and J ends lost 8 bases and 0 bases, in that order; junction bases with no gene match: 2. Germline V CDR1 and CDR2: MNHEY, SMNVEV (reference sequence). The CDR3 coding sequence is TGTGCCAGCCGGGGGGGTGCGAACACCGGGGAGCTGTTTTTT. This codes for CASRGGANTGELFF.

V gene TRBV6-5 combines with J gene TRBJ1-6, with TRBD1 as a possible D gene (6 bases). V lost 11 bases and J lost 0, with 8 bases in between. The length of the CDR3 is 13 residues. CDR1 and CDR2 (germline): MNHEY, SVGAGI. In DNA form, the CDR3 reads TGTGCCGGACAGAGCTCCTATAATTCACCCCTCCACTTT. This gives the protein CAGQSSYNSPLHF.

The V and J genes are TRBV11-2 and TRBJ2-7; either TRBD1 or TRBD2 may supply D (5 bases each). Trimming took 1 base from V and 2 from J, leaving 12 bases between them. The CDR3 spans 15 residues. Germline V gene data show CDR1 as SGHAT and CDR2 as FQNNGV. The CDR3 reads CASSLATGQTYEQYF. CDR3 sequence (DNA): TGTGCCAGCAGCTTAGCAACGGGGCAAACCTACGAGCAGTACTTC.

This clone has a single count. The rearrangement links TRBV9 to TRBJ2-5, with 9 bases lining up with TRBD2. In germline, CDR1 is SGDLS, CDR2 YYNGEE. V gave up 3 bases and J gave up 13 bases; unmatched junction bases: 10. This CDR3 has 13 residues. CDR3 in amino acids: CASSAPGLASLYF. The CDR3 DNA is TGTGCCAGCAGCGCCCCGGGACTAGCCTCACTGTACTTC.

This chain uses TRBV3-1 (or the pseudogene TRBV3-2) with TRBJ2-2; D call uncertain. CDR3 length: 11 residues. Germline V gene lookup returns CDR1 LGHDT and CDR2 YNNKEL (reference sequence). The V end lost 8 bases, the J end lost 5 bases, and 6 bases lay between the germline ends. This CDR3 is CASGKTGELFF. In nucleotides, the CDR3 is TGTGCCAGCGGAAAGACCGGGGAGCTGTTTTTT.